This T cell receptor beta chain originates from a study of blood T cell repertoires in COVID-19. Across the whole study: Nucleic acid was either cDNA or gDNA, and it came from T cells, B-cell-depleted T cells, or PBMCs.

In germline, CDR1 is SGHTA, CDR2 FQGTGA. The CDR3 runs to 19 residues. Unmatched junction bases numbered 22, after V lost 5 bases and J lost 4 bases. Original methodology: Using reference gene primer amplification, nucleated cell counts were estimated. Using immunoSEQ multiplex PCR, the repertoire was profiled, and TCRdb retains in-frame clones only, with some absent. That table supplies the V and J calls and clone size; D and trimming were determined from the DNA. The repertoire has under 80,000 clones, 80% to 90% of them found once; the top ten carry around 4.8%. Material: peripheral blood. This chain links TRBV7-3 with TRBJ2-7; 8 bases line up with TRBD2. The TCR was taken from a woman over 75 with active or convalescent COVID-19. The CDR3 DNA sequence: TGTGCCAGCAGCCGGCCTACGGGACGGAGCGGGGGAGGATCTTACGAGCAGTACTTC. Translation gives CASSRPTGRSGGGSYEQYF.